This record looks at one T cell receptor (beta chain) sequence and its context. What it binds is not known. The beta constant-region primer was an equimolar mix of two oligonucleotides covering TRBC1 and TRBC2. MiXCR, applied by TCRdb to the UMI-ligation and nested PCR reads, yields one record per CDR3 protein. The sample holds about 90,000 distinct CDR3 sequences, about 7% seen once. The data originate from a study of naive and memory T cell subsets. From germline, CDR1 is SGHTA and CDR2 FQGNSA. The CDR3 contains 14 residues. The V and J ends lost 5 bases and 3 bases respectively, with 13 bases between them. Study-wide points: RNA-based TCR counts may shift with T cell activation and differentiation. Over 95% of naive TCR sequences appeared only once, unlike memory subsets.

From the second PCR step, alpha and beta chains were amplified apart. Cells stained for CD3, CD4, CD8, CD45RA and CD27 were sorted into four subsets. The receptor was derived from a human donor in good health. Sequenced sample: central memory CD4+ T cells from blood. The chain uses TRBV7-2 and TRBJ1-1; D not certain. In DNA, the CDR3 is TGTGCCAGCAGCCCCCGAGGGCGAGACACTGAAGCTTTCTTT. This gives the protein CASSPRGRDTEAFF. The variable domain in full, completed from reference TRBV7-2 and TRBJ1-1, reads GAGVSQSPSNKVTEKGKDVELRCDPISGHTALYWYRQSLGQGLEFLIYFQGNSAPDKSGLPSDRFSAERTGGSVSTLTIQRTQQEDSAVYLCASSPRGRDTEAFFGQGTRLTVV.